These 11 T cell receptor beta chains originate from one sample sequenced in a study of cytomegalovirus exposure and HLA in healthy donors. 60 Vbeta and 13 Jbeta primers were used in PCR. The table came from immunoSEQ multiplex PCR; TCRdb's copy has only in-frame clones and leaves some out. The top ten clones hold over 2% of a sample with some 210,000 clones, roughly 81% of them seen once. Sequencing used PBMCs. The receptors come from a woman in her 30s in good health and CMV-seropositive.

The rearrangement links TRBV28 to TRBJ2-1; possible D gene TRBD1, 6 bases. The germline V gene encodes CDR1 MDHEN and CDR2 SYDVKM. The CDR3 is 11 residues long. V was clipped by 3 bases and J by 10 bases, with 7 bases between them. The CDR3 DNA reads TGTGCCAGCAGTTTCAGGGGAGAGCAGTTCTTC. Translating gives CASSFRGEQFF.

For this clone: The same CDR3 is also encoded by other DNA sequences in this sample. The rearrangement uses TRBV9 and TRBJ2-3, with 15 positions matching TRBD2. V was clipped by 0 bases and J by 0 bases; unmatched bases: 2. Germline V gene lookup returns CDR1 SGDLS and CDR2 YYNGEE. The CDR3 sequence is 18 residues long. This chain's CDR3 is CASSVGTSGGASTDTQYF. The CDR3 DNA reads TGTGCCAGCAGCGTAGGGACTAGCGGGGGGGCTAGCACAGATACGCAGTATTTT.

This clone was seen only a few times. The genes are TRBV25-1 and TRBJ1-1; D is uncertain. Germline CDR1 MGHDK, CDR2 SYGVNS. This CDR3 contains 13 residues. V lost 8 bases and J lost 5, with 15 bases in between. The CDR3 DNA sequence: TGTGCCAGCCGCCAGAGGATCGATACTGAAGCTTTCTTT. Translating it yields CASRQRIDTEAFF.

The gene calls are TRBV19 and TRBJ1-2, with 7 nucleotides matching TRBD1. Losses at the gene ends were 10 bases for V and 6 bases for J; bases not matched to a gene: 8. Germline assignment: CDR1 LNHDA and CDR2 SQIVND (reference sequence). The CDR3 loop spans 12 amino acids. For the CDR3, the DNA is TGTGCCAAGGGGGGACAGAGCCATGGCTACACCTTC. This encodes CAKGGQSHGYTF.

The gene calls are TRBV7-9 and TRBJ1-1; 12 bases map to TRBD1. The ends lost 7 bases at V and 12 bases at J; junction bases unmatched: 9. This CDR3 contains 13 residues. The germline CDR1 and CDR2 sequences are SEHNR and FQNEAQ (reference sequence). Here the CDR3 DNA reads TGTGCCAGCACCGCCGGGACAGGGGGCGAGACTTTCTTT. Encoded protein: CASTAGTGGETFF.

This clone was seen more than once but under ten times. The chain carries TRBV2 and TRBJ2-2, with 12 bases fitting TRBD2. There are 16 residues in the CDR3. V shed 6 bases, J shed 5 bases, and the junction held 7 bases outside the gene matches. The germline V gene encodes CDR1 SNHLY and CDR2 FYNNEI. CDR3 loop: CASRKLAGGGTGELFF. The CDR3 DNA is TGTGCCAGCAGGAAACTAGCGGGGGGCGGTACCGGGGAGCTGTTTTTT.

Notes on this clone: The junction departs from germline at one end; a sequencing error may be responsible. V is TRBV2 and J is TRBJ1-5; possible D gene TRBD1, 6 bases. CDR3 length: 16 amino acids. Per germline, CDR1 SNHLY and CDR2 FYNNEI. CDR3 DNA sequence: TGTGCCAGCTCTTGGCAGGGGCAAACCTTTTCTCAGTCCCAGCATTTT. Its translation: CASSWQGQTFSQSQHF.

The chain links TRBV27 to TRBJ2-7; D is undetermined. Germline V gene data show CDR1 as MNHEY and CDR2 as SMNVEV (reference sequence). With 2 bases removed from V and 0 bases from J, the gap between germline ends came to 14 bases. The CDR3 contains 16 residues. The CDR3 region is CASSLAPEALSYEQYF. DNA of the CDR3: TGTGCCAGCAGTTTAGCACCAGAGGCCCTCTCCTACGAGCAGTACTTC.

This clone has only one observation. The rearrangement joins TRBV9 to TRBJ1-5; 8 bases line up with TRBD1. The junction had 12 bases not matched to a gene; V was cut back by 3 bases and J by 7 bases. Germline lookup yields CDR1 SGDLS and CDR2 YYNGEE. The length of the CDR3 is 16 residues. CDR3 DNA sequence: TGTGCCAGCAGCGGCACTTCGACAGGGGCTGTGCAGCCCCAGCATTTT. Translation gives CASSGTSTGAVQPQHF.

The chain links TRBV4-3 to TRBJ1-2; D is perhaps TRBD1 (5 bases). CDR3 length: 14 amino acids. V gave up 0 bases and J gave up 7 bases, with 12 bases separating them. The germline gives CDR1 LGHNA, CDR2 YSLEER. CDR3 residues: CASSQDRESCGYTF. The CDR3 DNA follows: TGCGCCAGCAGCCAAGACAGGGAATCTTGTGGCTACACCTTC.

Worth noting for this clone: The sample contains more than one DNA sequence encoding this CDR3. This chain connects TRBV5-1 to TRBJ1-5, with 8 bases that match TRBD1. Losses at the gene ends were 4 bases for V and 5 bases for J; bases not matched to a gene: 5. CDR1 is SGHRS, CDR2 YFSETQ, per germline. The CDR3 has 14 amino acids. The CDR3 nucleotides are TGCGCCAGCAGCCTCGGACAGGGTGATCAGCCCCAGCATTTT. Amino acids: CASSLGQGDQPQHF.